The rows below give T cell receptor beta chains drawn from one sample of a study of OX40 agonist ivuxolimab in advanced cancers. Profiled with immunoSEQ multiplex PCR; TCRdb holds only in-frame clones, not every one. This sample yields 50,000 to 75,000 clones, of which 65% to 85% are seen a single time; about 1.5% belongs to the top ten. The material was CD4+ or CD8+ T cells sorted from blood, obtained in a trial of the OX40 agonist ivuxolimab. All receptors come from an adult with an advanced solid tumor such as melanoma, head and neck, liver or kidney cancer. Both conserved end residues are part of each CDR3. A D gene is named only where the DNA matches it firmly. Clone size appears in some rows only: once, few, many, or a class for an expanded clone.

CDR3nt: TGTGCCAGCAGTTTATCTTATAGCAATCAGCCCCAGCATTTT
CDR3aa: CASSLSYSNQPQHF
j_gene: TRBJ1-5
d_gene: .
v_gene: TRBV27
abundance: .

CDR3nt: TGTGCCAGCAGCCGGGGGACGGTTGACACTGAAGCTTTCTTT
CDR3aa: CASSRGTVDTEAFF
j_gene: TRBJ1-1
d_gene: .
v_gene: TRBV7-3
abundance: .

CDR3nt: TGTGCCAGCAGCTTAAGCGGGAGGGTAGCGGAGACCCAGTACTTC
CDR3aa: CASSLSGRVAETQYF
j_gene: TRBJ2-5
d_gene: TRBD2
v_gene: TRBV5-8
abundance: .

CDR3nt: TGTGCCACCAGCAGAGATAGGAATCAGCCCCAGCATTTT
CDR3aa: CATSRDRNQPQHF
j_gene: TRBJ1-5
d_gene: .
v_gene: TRBV15
abundance: .

CDR3nt: TGTGCCAGCAGTTACTCGAGCGGGGGCGCCGGCGGGGAGCTGTTTTTT
CDR3aa: CASSYSSGGAGGELFF
j_gene: TRBJ2-2
d_gene: TRBD2
v_gene: TRBV6-6
abundance: .

CDR3nt: TGCGCCAGCAGCCAAGGCTCAGGCCTTGGGCCCCAGCATTTT
CDR3aa: CASSQGSGLGPQHF
j_gene: TRBJ1-5
d_gene: .
v_gene: TRBV4-1
abundance: .

CDR3nt: TGTGCCAGCAGTGTTAGCGGGAGATCCTACAATGAGCAGTTCTTC
CDR3aa: CASSVSGRSYNEQFF
j_gene: TRBJ2-1
d_gene: TRBD2
v_gene: TRBV27
abundance: .

CDR3nt: TGCGCCAGCAACTCACAGGCTCTCCTCCGAGCCTACGAGCAGTACTTC
CDR3aa: CASNSQALLRAYEQYF
j_gene: TRBJ2-7
d_gene: .
v_gene: TRBV23-1
abundance: once

CDR3nt: TGCGCCAGCAGCTTGGAGGGGGGTCGGCAGCCCCAGCATTTT
CDR3aa: CASSLEGGRQPQHF
j_gene: TRBJ1-5
d_gene: .
v_gene: TRBV5-1
abundance: .

CDR3nt: TGTGCCAGCAGCTTGGCCGATGGAAACACCATATATTTT
CDR3aa: CASSLADGNTIYF
j_gene: TRBJ1-3
d_gene: .
v_gene: TRBV5-6
abundance: few

CDR3nt: TGTGCCAGCAGCTTAGTAGGTTTGGGGCAGGGAGCAGTTGCTTTCTTT
CDR3aa: CASSLVGLGQGAVAFF
j_gene: TRBJ1-1
d_gene: .
v_gene: TRBV7-2
abundance: .

CDR3nt: TGCGCCAGCAGCCTGTCTGAGACAGGATCCTACAATGAGCAGTTCTTC
CDR3aa: CASSLSETGSYNEQFF
j_gene: TRBJ2-1
d_gene: .
v_gene: TRBV5-1
abundance: .

CDR3nt: TGTGCCAGCACCATTAAAGGGGCTCGACAAGAGACCCAGTACTTC
CDR3aa: CASTIKGARQETQYF
j_gene: TRBJ2-5
d_gene: .
v_gene: TRBV7-2
abundance: .

CDR3nt: TGCAGCGTTGATCCCGGTCTGGGTGGGACCCAGTACTTC
CDR3aa: CSVDPGLGGTQYF
j_gene: TRBJ2-5
d_gene: .
v_gene: TRBV29-1
abundance: few

CDR3nt: TGTGCCAGTAGTAATCAGGGGAACTATGGCTACACCTTC
CDR3aa: CASSNQGNYGYTF
j_gene: TRBJ1-2
d_gene: .
v_gene: TRBV19
abundance: .

CDR3nt: TGTGCCTGGTCCCCGGGACTCTCAAGGGAAAAACTGTTTTTT
CDR3aa: CAWSPGLSREKLFF
j_gene: TRBJ1-4
d_gene: .
v_gene: TRBV30
abundance: once

CDR3nt: TGTGCCAGCAGCTTAGTTCCACAGGGAACGGTGAACACTGAAGCTTTCTTT
CDR3aa: CASSLVPQGTVNTEAFF
j_gene: TRBJ1-1
d_gene: .
v_gene: TRBV11-1
abundance: .

CDR3nt: TGTGCCAGCAGCGTTGGGACAGGGGGAAGTTCACCCCTCCACTTT
CDR3aa: CASSVGTGGSSPLHF
j_gene: TRBJ1-6
d_gene: TRBD1
v_gene: TRBV9
abundance: .

CDR3nt: TGTGCCAGCAGCGTAGAACTAGCGGGAGGGATCTTCACAGATACGCAGTATTTT
CDR3aa: CASSVELAGGIFTDTQYF
j_gene: TRBJ2-3
d_gene: TRBD2
v_gene: TRBV9
abundance: once

CDR3nt: TGTGCCAGCAGCTTAGACCGACTACGGCGGACAGGGCAAGAGACCCAGTACTTC
CDR3aa: CASSLDRLRRTGQETQYF
j_gene: TRBJ2-5
d_gene: TRBD1
v_gene: TRBV11-2
abundance: .

CDR3nt: TGTGCCAGCAGTTACCGAACTAATGAAAAACTGTTTTTT
CDR3aa: CASSYRTNEKLFF
j_gene: TRBJ1-4
d_gene: .
v_gene: TRBV6-5
abundance: .

CDR3nt: TGCGCCAGCAACCTGGGACAGGGGATTGCAGGCTACACCTTC
CDR3aa: CASNLGQGIAGYTF
j_gene: TRBJ1-2
d_gene: TRBD1
v_gene: TRBV5-1
abundance: .

CDR3nt: TGTGCCAGCAGCTTAATGGGACTAGCAGCGTACGAGCAGTACTTC
CDR3aa: CASSLMGLAAYEQYF
j_gene: TRBJ2-7
d_gene: TRBD2
v_gene: TRBV7-2
abundance: few

CDR3nt: TGTGCCTGGAGTAGAGGGGGCACAGATACGCAGTATTTT
CDR3aa: CAWSRGGTDTQYF
j_gene: TRBJ2-3
d_gene: .
v_gene: TRBV30
abundance: .

CDR3nt: TGTGCCAGCAGTGGAGAGGCCTATTTTCGCGAGCAGTACTTC
CDR3aa: CASSGEAYFREQYF
j_gene: TRBJ2-7
d_gene: .
v_gene: TRBV2
abundance: .

CDR3nt: TGTGCCAGTAGTATAGAGTTGAGGACAGTCTACACCGGGGAGCTGTTTTTT
CDR3aa: CASSIELRTVYTGELFF
j_gene: TRBJ2-2
d_gene: .
v_gene: TRBV19
abundance: .

CDR3nt: TGTGCCAGCAGAACCCGGGACAGGGGGTTTAACTATGGCTACACCTTC
CDR3aa: CASRTRDRGFNYGYTF
j_gene: TRBJ1-2
d_gene: TRBD1
v_gene: TRBV27
abundance: .

CDR3nt: TGTGCCAGCAGTCGTATCGGGGGGGAGCAGTACTTC
CDR3aa: CASSRIGGEQYF
j_gene: TRBJ2-7
d_gene: TRBD2
v_gene: TRBV6-5
abundance: .

CDR3nt: TGTGCCTGGAGTGTAAGAGGTAACAGCGAGCAGTACTTC
CDR3aa: CAWSVRGNSEQYF
j_gene: TRBJ2-7
d_gene: .
v_gene: TRBV30
abundance: .

CDR3nt: TGTGCCAGCTCCTCCGGACAGAACACTGAAGCTTTCTTT
CDR3aa: CASSSGQNTEAFF
j_gene: TRBJ1-1
d_gene: .
v_gene: TRBV18
abundance: .

CDR3nt: TGTGCCAGCAGCTCTACCCCCGGATTTCAGCCCCAGCATTTT
CDR3aa: CASSSTPGFQPQHF
j_gene: TRBJ1-5
d_gene: .
v_gene: TRBV5-4
abundance: few

CDR3nt: TGTGCCAGCAGCTTAGTTCTGGGGGATAATTCACCCCTCCACTTT
CDR3aa: CASSLVLGDNSPLHF
j_gene: TRBJ1-6
d_gene: .
v_gene: TRBV7-6
abundance: .

CDR3nt: TGTGCCAGCAGTGCTAAAGGGACTAGCTTCGGTGAGCAGTTCTTC
CDR3aa: CASSAKGTSFGEQFF
j_gene: TRBJ2-1
d_gene: TRBD2
v_gene: TRBV6-1
abundance: .

CDR3nt: TGTGCCAGCTCACCTCAGGGCAGGAGGAACACTGAAGCTTTCTTT
CDR3aa: CASSPQGRRNTEAFF
j_gene: TRBJ1-1
d_gene: .
v_gene: TRBV18
abundance: .

CDR3nt: TGTGCCAGTAGTATCGAAGGTGTGAACACTGAAGCTTTCTTT
CDR3aa: CASSIEGVNTEAFF
j_gene: TRBJ1-1
d_gene: .
v_gene: TRBV19
abundance: .

CDR3nt: TGTGCCAGCAGCCGGTCCGGGGGAATAGGAGTCGAGCAGTACTTC
CDR3aa: CASSRSGGIGVEQYF
j_gene: TRBJ2-7
d_gene: .
v_gene: TRBV6-5
abundance: few

CDR3nt: TGTGCCAGCAGCTCCGGGACTACCAACGCGGGGTTCTTC
CDR3aa: CASSSGTTNAGFF
j_gene: TRBJ2-1
d_gene: TRBD2
v_gene: TRBV7-6
abundance: .

CDR3nt: TGCGCCAGCAGCCTGTCTTTAGGCAGGGCGGATCAGCCCCAGCATTTT
CDR3aa: CASSLSLGRADQPQHF
j_gene: TRBJ1-5
d_gene: .
v_gene: TRBV4-1
abundance: .

CDR3nt: TGTGCCAGCAGCCCCCAACCCTTGGTAGGAGAGACCCAGTACTTC
CDR3aa: CASSPQPLVGETQYF
j_gene: TRBJ2-5
d_gene: .
v_gene: TRBV11-3
abundance: .

CDR3nt: TGTGCCAGCAGCACCAGGACAGGAAACAATGAGCAGTTCTTC
CDR3aa: CASSTRTGNNEQFF
j_gene: TRBJ2-1
d_gene: TRBD1
v_gene: TRBV9
abundance: .

CDR3nt: TGTGCCAGCAGTGATGGGCTACAGATCAATGGCTACACCTTC
CDR3aa: CASSDGLQINGYTF
j_gene: TRBJ1-2
d_gene: .
v_gene: TRBV2
abundance: .

CDR3nt: TGTGCCAGCAGCCGTCAGGGGACTACAACTGAAGCTTTCTTT
CDR3aa: CASSRQGTTTEAFF
j_gene: TRBJ1-1
d_gene: .
v_gene: TRBV6-5
abundance: .